There are many counts of the clone carrying this TCR beta chain. Its antigen is currently unknown. Each patient went into thyroid surgery without having received any treatment. Authors' analysis steps: Researchers built a distant-metastasis classifier for papillary thyroid cancer that drew on CDR3 differences across clinicopathological groups. TCRdb used MiXCR to call clones anew from the PCR reads. The V and J calls follow TCRdb's processing rather than the paper's. The data contain about 28,000 clones, under 25% of them singletons. This sample stems from a study of metastatic and nonmetastatic thyroid tumors. The overall study: Repertoires from blood and tumor or nodule tissue of malignant and benign thyroid patients were compared.

The germline V gene encodes CDR1 MNHNS and CDR2 SASEGT. The CDR3 totals 14 residues. Trimming shortened V by 4 bases and J by 6 bases, and 15 bases separated the two germline ends. Points from the study as a whole: Relative to benign nodules, malignant thyroid tumors were reportedly characterized by significantly elevated TCR beta diversity in blood and tumor.

The rearrangement links TRBV6-1 to TRBJ1-2, with D tentatively TRBD1 (6 bases). Sequencing was performed on blood. The clonotype comes from a female donor with papillary thyroid cancer or a benign thyroid nodule (not recorded which). Some clones in this sample may be carry-over from other donors' samples. CDR3 protein: CASSGGGRENGYTF. CDR3 DNA: TGTGCCAGCAGTGGGGGGGGGCGCGAGAATGGCTACACCTTC.